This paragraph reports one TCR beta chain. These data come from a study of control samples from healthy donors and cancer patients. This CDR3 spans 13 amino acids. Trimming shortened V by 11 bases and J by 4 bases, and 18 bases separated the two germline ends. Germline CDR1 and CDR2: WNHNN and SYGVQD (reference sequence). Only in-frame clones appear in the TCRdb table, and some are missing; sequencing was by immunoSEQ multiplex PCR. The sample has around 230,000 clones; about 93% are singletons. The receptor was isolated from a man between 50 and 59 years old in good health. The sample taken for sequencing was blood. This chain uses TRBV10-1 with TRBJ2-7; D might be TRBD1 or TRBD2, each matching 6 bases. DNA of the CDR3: TGCGCCGGCCTTGGGGGGCCCTCTTACGAGCAGTACTTC. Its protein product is CAGLGGPSYEQYF.